This T cell receptor (beta chain) was identified in a study of blood T cells in healthy people across ages. Study-wide points: Diversity estimates drawn from one million T cells were deemed underestimates. Naive and antigen-experienced cells could not be conclusively compared, given unsorted PBMCs. TCR beta diversity per million T cells fell roughly linearly with age.

This clonotype was seen a handful of times. The antigen is not known. Alongside a J-beta primer mix, a sample-barcoded 5' primer served in a second PCR lasting about 7 to 11 cycles. One entry per CDR3 protein, called by TCRdb with MiXCR from the 5' RACE reads. The sample lists over 1,500,000 distinct CDR3 sequences; roughly two fifths were seen once. Germline V CDR1 and CDR2: MRHNA, SNTAGT. Trimming left V 5 bases short and J 10 bases short, with 18 bases between. This CDR3 comprises 14 residues. The clonotype originates from a human donor in good health. This chain joins TRBV6-4 and TRBJ2-1; D possibly matches TRBD1 or TRBD2 (5 bases each). The sample was blood. This CDR3 reads CASSPTGTSYEQFF. In nucleotides, the CDR3 is TGTGCCAGCAGTCCGACTGGGACCTCCTACGAGCAGTTCTTC.